This T cell receptor beta chain was profiled in a study of T cell repertoires in cytomegalovirus infection. Broader study findings: The cumulative frequency of public TCR beta families identified carriers of CMV plus the relevant HLA.

This clonotype was found once. Its antigen is unknown. Unmatched junction bases numbered 7, after V lost 2 bases and J lost 3 bases. The CDR3 is made up of 16 amino acids. The germline gives CDR1 MNHEY, CDR2 SVGAGI. TCRdb re-derived calls from the reads in MiXCR, one entry per CDR3 protein. The profile shows 650,000 to 850,000 distinct CDR3 sequences, almost 30% of them singletons. The sequenced sample was cultured CD8+ T cells from PBMCs, obtained from culture after CMV antigen stimulation. The chain has TRBV6-5 and TRBJ2-1; 7 bases align to TRBD2. The TCR comes from a human donor in good health (CMV status not recorded). Some clones in this sample may be carry-over from other donors' samples. The CDR3 protein is CASSYETLADYNEQFF. DNA of the CDR3: TGTGCCAGCAGTTACGAAACGCTAGCGGACTACAATGAGCAGTTCTTC.